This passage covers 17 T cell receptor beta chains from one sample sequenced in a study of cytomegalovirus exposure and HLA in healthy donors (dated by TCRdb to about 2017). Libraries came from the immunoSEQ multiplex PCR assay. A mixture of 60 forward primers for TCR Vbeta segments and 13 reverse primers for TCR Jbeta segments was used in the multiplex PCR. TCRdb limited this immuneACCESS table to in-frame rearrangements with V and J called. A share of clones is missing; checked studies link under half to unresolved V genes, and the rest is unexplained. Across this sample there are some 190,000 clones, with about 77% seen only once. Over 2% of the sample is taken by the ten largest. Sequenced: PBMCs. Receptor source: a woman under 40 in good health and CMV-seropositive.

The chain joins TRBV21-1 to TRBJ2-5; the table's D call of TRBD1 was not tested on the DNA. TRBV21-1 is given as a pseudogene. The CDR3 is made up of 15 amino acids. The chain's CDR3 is CASSRERGRWETQYF. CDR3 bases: TGTGCCAGCAGCAGAGAGAGGGGGCGTTGGGAGACCCAGTACTTC.

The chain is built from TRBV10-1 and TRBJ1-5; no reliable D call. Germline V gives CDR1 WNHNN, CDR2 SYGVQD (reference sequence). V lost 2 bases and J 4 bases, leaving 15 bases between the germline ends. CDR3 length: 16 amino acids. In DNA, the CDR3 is TGCGCCAGCAGTGAGGTAGACATACTTCGTAATCAGCCCCAGCATTTT. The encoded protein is CASSEVDILRNQPQHF.

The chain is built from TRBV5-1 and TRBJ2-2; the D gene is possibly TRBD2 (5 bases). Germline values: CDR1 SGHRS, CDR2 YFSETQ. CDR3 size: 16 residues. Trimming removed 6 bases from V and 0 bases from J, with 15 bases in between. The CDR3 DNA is TGCGCCAGCAAAAGGGCGGAGACTACGAACACCGGGGAGCTGTTTTTT. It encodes CASKRAETTNTGELFF.

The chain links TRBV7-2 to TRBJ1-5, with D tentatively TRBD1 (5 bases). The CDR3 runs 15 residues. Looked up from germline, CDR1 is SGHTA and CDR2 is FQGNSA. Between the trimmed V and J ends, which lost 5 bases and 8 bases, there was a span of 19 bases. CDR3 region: CASSLSGHASEPQHF. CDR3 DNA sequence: TGTGCCAGCAGCCTCTCCGGACACGCTTCTGAGCCCCAGCATTTT. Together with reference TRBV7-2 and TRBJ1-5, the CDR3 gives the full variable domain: GAGVSQSPSNKVTEKGKDVELRCDPISGHTALYWYRQSLGQGLEFLIYFQGNSAPDKSGLPSDRFSAERTGGSVSTLTIQRTQQEDSAVYLCASSLSGHASEPQHFGDGTRLSIL.

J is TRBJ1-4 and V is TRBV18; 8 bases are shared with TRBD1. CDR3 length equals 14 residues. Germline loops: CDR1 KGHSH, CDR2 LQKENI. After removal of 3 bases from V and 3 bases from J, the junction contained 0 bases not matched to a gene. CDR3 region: CASSPTGANEKLFF. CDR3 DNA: TGTGCCAGCTCACCGACAGGGGCTAATGAAAAACTGTTTTTT.

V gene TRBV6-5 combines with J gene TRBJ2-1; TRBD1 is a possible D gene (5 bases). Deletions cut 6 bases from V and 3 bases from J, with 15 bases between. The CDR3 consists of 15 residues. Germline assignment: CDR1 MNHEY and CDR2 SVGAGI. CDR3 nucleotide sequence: TGTGCCAGCAGCCCCAGGGTACCTTTCTACAATGAGCAGTTCTTC. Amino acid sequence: CASSPRVPFYNEQFF.

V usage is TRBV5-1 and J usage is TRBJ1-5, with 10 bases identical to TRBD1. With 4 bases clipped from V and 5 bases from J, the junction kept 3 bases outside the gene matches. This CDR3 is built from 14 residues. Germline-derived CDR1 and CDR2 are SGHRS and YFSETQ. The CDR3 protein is CASSPGTGDQPQHF. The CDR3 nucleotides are TGCGCCAGCAGCCCCGGGACAGGGGATCAGCCCCAGCATTTT.

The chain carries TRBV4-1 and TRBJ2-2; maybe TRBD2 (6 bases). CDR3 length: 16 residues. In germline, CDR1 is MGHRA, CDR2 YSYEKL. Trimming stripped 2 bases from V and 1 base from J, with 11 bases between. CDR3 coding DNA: TGCGCCAGCAGCCAATTAGGCGGGGTGAACACCGGGGAGCTGTTTTTT. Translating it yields CASSQLGGVNTGELFF.

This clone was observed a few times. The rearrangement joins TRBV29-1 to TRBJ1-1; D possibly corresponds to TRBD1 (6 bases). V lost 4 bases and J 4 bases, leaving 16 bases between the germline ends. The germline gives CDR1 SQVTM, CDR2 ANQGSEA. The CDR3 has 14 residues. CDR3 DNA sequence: TGCAGCGTTGGGGGCAGGGGTTTCGGCACTGAAGCTTTCTTT. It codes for CSVGGRGFGTEAFF.

The CDR3 reads CASKTANTEAFF. CDR3 coding DNA: TGTGCCAGTAAAACAGCTAACACTGAAGCTTTCTTT. This chain connects TRBV19 to TRBJ1-1; D not certain. Trimming shortened V by 7 bases and J by 2 bases, and 8 bases separated the two germline ends. The CDR3 sequence is 12 residues long. Germline V gene data show CDR1 as LNHDA and CDR2 as SQIVND (reference sequence).

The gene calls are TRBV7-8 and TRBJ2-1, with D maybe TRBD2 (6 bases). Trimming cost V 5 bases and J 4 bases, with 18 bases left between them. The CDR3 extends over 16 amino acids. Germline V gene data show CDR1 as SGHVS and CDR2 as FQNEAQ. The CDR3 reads CASSPPQEGRYNEQFF. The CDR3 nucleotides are TGTGCCAGCAGCCCCCCACAGGAGGGAAGATACAATGAGCAGTTCTTC.

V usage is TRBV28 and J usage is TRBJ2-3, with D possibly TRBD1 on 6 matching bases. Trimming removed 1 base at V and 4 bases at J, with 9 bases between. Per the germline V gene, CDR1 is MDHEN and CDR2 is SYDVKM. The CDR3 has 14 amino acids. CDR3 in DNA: TGTGCCAGCAGTTTATCTCAGGGGTCAGATACGCAGTATTTT. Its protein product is CASSLSQGSDTQYF. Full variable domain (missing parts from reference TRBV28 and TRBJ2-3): DVKVTQSSRYLVKRTGEKVFLECVQDMDHENMFWYRQDPGLGLRLIYFSYDVKMKEKGDIPEGYSVSREKKERFSLILESASTNQTSMYLCASSLSQGSDTQYFGPGTRLTVL.

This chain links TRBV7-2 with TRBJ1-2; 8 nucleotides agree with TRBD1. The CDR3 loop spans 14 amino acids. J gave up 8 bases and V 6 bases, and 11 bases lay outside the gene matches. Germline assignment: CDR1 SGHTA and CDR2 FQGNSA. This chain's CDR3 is CASSPRGQGPGYTF. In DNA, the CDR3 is TGTGCCAGCAGTCCACGTGGACAGGGCCCCGGCTACACCTTC.

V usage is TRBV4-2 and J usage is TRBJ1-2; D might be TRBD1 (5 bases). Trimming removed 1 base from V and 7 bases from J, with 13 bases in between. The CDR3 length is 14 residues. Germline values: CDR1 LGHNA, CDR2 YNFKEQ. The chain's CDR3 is CASSQGTLGSGYTF. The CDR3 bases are TGTGCCAGCAGCCAAGGGACACTCGGGTCTGGCTACACCTTC.

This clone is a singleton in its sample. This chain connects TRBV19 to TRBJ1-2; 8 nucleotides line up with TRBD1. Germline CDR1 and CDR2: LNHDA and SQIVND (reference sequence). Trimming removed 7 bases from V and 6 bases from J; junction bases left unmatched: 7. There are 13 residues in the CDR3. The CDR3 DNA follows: TGTGCCAGTAACCTGGACAGGGAAAATGGCTACACCTTC. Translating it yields CASNLDRENGYTF.

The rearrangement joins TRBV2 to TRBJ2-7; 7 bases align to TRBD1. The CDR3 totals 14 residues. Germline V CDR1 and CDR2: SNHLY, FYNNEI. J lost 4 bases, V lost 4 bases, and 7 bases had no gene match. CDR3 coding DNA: TGTGCCAGCAGTGTTGAGGGGGCGCAATACGAGCAGTACTTC. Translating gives CASSVEGAQYEQYF.

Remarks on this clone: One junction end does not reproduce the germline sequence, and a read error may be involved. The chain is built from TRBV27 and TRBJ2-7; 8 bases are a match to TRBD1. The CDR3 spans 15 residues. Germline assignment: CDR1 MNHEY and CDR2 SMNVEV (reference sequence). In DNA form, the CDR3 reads TGTGCCAGCGGGCGAAACAGGGGGATCTCCTACAAGCAGTACTTC. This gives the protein CASGRNRGISYKQYF.